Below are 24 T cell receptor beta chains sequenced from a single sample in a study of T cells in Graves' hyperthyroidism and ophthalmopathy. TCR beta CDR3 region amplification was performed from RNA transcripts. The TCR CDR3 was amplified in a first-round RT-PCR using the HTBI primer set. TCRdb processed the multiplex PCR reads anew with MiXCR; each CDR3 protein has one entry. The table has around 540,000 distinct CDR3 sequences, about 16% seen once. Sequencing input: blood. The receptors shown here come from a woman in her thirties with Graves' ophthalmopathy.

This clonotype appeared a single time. CDR3: CASSAFTGGAEQYF. CDR3 coding DNA: TGTGCCAGCAGTGCGTTTACAGGGGGCGCCGAGCAGTACTTC. The V call is TRBV6-1, the J call TRBJ2-7; 9 nucleotides align to TRBD1. The CDR3 consists of 14 residues. J lost 6 bases, V lost 4 bases, and 7 bases had no gene match. CDR1 is MNHNS, CDR2 SASEGT, per germline.

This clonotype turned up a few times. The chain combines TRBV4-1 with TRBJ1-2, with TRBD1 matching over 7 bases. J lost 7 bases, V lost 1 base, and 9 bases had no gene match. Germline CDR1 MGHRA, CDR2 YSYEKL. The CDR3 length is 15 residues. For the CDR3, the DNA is TGCGCCAGCAGCCAAGTCGAGACAGGGATAGGTGGCTACACCTTC. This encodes CASSQVETGIGGYTF.

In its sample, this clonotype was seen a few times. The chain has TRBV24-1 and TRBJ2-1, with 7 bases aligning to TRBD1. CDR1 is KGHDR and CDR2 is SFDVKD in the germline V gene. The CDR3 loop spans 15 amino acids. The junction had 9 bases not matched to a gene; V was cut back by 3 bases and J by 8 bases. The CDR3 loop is CATSDRDRDVYEQFF. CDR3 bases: TGTGCCACCAGTGATCGGGACAGAGACGTATATGAGCAGTTCTTC.

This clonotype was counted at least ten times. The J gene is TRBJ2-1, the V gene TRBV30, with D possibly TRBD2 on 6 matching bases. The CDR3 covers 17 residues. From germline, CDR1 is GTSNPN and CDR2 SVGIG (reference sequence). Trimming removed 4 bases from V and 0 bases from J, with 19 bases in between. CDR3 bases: TGTGCCTGGACCCAATACGGGGGATTGAGCTCCTACAATGAGCAGTTCTTC. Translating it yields CAWTQYGGLSSYNEQFF.

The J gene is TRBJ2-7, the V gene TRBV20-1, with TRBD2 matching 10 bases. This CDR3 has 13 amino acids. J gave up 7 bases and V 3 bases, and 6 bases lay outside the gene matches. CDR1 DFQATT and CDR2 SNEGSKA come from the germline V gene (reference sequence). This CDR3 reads CSASFLAGAEQYF. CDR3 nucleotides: TGCAGTGCTAGTTTTCTAGCGGGAGCTGAGCAGTACTTC.

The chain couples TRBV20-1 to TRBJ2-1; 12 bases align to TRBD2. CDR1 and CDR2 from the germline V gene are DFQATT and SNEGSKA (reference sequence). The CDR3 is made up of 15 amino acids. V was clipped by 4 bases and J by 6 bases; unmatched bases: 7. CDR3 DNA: TGCAGTGCTATAAGGACTAGCGGGACCCCCAATGAGCAGTTCTTC. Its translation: CSAIRTSGTPNEQFF.

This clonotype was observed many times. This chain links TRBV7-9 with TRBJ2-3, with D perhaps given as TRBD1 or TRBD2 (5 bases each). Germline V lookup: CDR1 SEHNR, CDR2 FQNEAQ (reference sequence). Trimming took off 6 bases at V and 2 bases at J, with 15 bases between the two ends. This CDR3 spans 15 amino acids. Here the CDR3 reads CASSPRDLDTDTQYF. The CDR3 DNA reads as TGTGCCAGCAGTCCAAGGGACCTAGACACAGATACGCAGTATTTT.

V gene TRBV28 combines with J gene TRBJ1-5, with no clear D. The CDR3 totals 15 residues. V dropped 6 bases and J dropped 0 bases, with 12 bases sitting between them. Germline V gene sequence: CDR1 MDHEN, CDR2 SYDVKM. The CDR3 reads CASRHGQNSNQPQHF. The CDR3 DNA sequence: TGTGCCAGCAGACATGGGCAGAATAGCAATCAGCCCCAGCATTTT.

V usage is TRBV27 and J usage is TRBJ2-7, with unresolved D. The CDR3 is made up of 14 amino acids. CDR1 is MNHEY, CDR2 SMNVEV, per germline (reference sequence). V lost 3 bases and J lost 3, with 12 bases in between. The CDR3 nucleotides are TGTGCCAGCAGTTTTGCCGGGCTCAGCTACGAGCAGTACTTC. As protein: CASSFAGLSYEQYF.

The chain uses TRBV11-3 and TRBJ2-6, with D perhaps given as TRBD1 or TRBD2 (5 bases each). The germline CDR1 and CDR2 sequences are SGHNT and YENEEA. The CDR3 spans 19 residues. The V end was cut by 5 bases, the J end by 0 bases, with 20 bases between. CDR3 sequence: CASSLIGGGFSSGANVLTF. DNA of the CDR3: TGTGCCAGCAGCCTAATTGGTGGGGGATTCTCCTCTGGGGCCAACGTCCTGACTTTC.

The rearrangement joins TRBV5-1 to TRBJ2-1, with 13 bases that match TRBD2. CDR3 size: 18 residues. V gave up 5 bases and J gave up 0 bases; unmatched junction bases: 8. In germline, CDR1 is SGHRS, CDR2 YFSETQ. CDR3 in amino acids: CASRLTSGRPSSYNEQFF. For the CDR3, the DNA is TGCGCCAGCAGGTTGACTAGCGGGAGGCCGAGCTCCTACAATGAGCAGTTCTTC.

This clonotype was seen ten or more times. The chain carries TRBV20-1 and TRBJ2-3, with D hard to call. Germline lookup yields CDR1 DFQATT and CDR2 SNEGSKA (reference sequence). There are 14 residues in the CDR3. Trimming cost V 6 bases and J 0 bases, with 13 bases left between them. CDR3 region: CSAVYAKSTDTQYF. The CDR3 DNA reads TGCAGTGCCGTCTATGCGAAGAGCACAGATACGCAGTATTTT.

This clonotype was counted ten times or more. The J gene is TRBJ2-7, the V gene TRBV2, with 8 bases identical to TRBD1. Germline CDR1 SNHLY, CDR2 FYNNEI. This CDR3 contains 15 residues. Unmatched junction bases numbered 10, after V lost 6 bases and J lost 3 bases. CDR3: CASSETGVDYYEQYF. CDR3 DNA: TGTGCCAGCAGCGAGACAGGGGTCGACTACTACGAGCAGTACTTC.

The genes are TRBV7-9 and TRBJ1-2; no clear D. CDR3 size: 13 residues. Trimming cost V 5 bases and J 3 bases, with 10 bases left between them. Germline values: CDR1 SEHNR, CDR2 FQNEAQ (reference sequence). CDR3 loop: CASSPPGDYGYTF. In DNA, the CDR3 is TGTGCCAGCAGCCCGCCGGGAGACTATGGCTACACCTTC.

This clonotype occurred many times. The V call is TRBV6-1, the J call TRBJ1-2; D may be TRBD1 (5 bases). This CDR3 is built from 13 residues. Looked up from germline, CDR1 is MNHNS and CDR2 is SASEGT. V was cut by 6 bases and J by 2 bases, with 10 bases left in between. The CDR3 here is CASRGENNYGYTF. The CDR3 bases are TGTGCCAGCAGGGGGGAAAACAACTATGGCTACACCTTC.

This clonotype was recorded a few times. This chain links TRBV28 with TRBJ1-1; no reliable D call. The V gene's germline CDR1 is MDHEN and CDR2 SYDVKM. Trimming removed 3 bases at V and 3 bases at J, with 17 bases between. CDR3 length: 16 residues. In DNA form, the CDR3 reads TGTGCCAGCAGTTTGGATAAGGGAAATCGGGACACTGAAGCTTTCTTT. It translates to CASSLDKGNRDTEAFF.

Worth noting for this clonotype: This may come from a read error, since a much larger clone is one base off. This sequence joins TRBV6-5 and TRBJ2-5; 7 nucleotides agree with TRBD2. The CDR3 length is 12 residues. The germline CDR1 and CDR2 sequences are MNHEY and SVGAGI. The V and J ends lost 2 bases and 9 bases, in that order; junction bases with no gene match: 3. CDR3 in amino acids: CASSYEREAQYF. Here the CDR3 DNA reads TGTGCCAGCAGTTACGAACGGGAGGCCCAGTACTTC.

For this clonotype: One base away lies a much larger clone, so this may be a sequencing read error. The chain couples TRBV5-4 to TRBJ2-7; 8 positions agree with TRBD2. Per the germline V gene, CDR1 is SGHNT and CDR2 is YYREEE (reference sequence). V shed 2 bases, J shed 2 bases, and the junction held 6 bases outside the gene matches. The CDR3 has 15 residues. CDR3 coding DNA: TGTGCCAGCAGCTTAGAGGGCGGGAGGACCTACGAGCAGTACTTC. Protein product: CASSLEGGRTYEQYF. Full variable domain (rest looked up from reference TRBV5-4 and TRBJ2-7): ETGVTQSPTHLIKTRGQQVTLRCSSQSGHNTVSWYQQALGQGPQFIFQYYREEENGRGNFPPRFSGLQFPNYSSELNVNALELDDSALYLCASSLEGGRTYEQYFGPGTRLTVT.

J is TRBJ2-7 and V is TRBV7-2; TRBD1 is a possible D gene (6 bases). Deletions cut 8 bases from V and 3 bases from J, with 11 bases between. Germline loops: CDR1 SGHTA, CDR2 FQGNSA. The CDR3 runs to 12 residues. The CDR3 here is CASGGGFYEQYF. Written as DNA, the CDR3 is TGTGCCAGCGGTGGGGGCTTCTACGAGCAGTACTTC. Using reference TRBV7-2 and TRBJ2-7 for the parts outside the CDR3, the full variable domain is GAGVSQSPSNKVTEKGKDVELRCDPISGHTALYWYRQSLGQGLEFLIYFQGNSAPDKSGLPSDRFSAERTGGSVSTLTIQRTQQEDSAVYLCASGGGFYEQYFGPGTRLTVT.

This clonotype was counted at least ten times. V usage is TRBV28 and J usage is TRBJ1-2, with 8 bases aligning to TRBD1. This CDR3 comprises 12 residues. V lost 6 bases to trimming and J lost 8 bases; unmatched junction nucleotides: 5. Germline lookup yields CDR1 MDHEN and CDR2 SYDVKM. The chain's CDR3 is CASRRQGSGYTF. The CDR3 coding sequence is TGTGCCAGCAGGCGACAGGGGAGCGGCTACACCTTC.

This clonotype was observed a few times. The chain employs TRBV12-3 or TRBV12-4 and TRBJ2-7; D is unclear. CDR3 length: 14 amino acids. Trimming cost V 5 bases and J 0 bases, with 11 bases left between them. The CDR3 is CASSHPGPSYEQYF. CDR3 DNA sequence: TGTGCCAGCAGTCATCCGGGTCCCTCCTACGAGCAGTACTTC.

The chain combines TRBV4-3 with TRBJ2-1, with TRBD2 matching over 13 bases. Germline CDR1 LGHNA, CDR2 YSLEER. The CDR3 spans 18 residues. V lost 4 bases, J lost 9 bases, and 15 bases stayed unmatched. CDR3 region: CASSRDADGLAGVGEQFF. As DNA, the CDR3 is TGCGCCAGCAGCCGGGATGCAGATGGACTAGCGGGAGTTGGTGAGCAGTTCTTC.

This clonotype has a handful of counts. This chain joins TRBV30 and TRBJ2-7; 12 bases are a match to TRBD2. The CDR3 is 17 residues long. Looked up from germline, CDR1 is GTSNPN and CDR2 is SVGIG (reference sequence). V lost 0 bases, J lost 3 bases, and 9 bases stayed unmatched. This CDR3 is CAWSVLAGGILNYEQYF. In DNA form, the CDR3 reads TGTGCCTGGAGTGTACTAGCGGGAGGCATACTAAACTACGAGCAGTACTTC. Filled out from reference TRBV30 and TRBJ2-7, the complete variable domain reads SQTIHQWPATLVQPVGSPLSLECTVEGTSNPNLYWYRQAAGRGLQLLFYSVGIGQISSEVPQNLSASRPQDRQFILSSKKLLLSDSGFYLCAWSVLAGGILNYEQYFGPGTRLTVT.

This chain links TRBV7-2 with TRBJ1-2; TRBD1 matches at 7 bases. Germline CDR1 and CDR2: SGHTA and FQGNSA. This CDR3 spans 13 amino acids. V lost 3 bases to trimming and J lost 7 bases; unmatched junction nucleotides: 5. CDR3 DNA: TGTGCCAGCAGCTTCGGGACAGTCCTTGGCTACACCTTC. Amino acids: CASSFGTVLGYTF.